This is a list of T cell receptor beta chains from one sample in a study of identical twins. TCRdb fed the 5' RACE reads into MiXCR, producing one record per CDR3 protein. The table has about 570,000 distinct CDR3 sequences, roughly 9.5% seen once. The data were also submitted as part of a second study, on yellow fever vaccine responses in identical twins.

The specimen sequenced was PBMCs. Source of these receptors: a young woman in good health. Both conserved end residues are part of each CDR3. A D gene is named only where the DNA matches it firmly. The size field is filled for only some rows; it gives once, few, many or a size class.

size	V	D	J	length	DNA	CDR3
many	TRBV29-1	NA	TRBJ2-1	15	TGCAGCGTCGAAGTCTCGCCTGACTCCTACAATGAGCAGTTCTTC	CSVEVSPDSYNEQFF
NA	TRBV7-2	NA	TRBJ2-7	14	TGTGCCAGCAGCTTAAGTTCGGGCGTCTACGAGCAGTACTTC	CASSLSSGVYEQYF
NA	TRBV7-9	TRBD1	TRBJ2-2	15	TGTGCCAGCCGCGGGACAGGGTCTGACACCGGGGAGCTGTTTTTT	CASRGTGSDTGELFF
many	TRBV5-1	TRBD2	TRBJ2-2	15	TGCGCCAGCAGCCAACGACTAGCGGGCCCCGGGGAGCTGTTTTTT	CASSQRLAGPGELFF
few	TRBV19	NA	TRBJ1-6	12	TGTGCCAGTAGTATCGTAAATTCACCCCTCCACTTT	CASSIVNSPLHF
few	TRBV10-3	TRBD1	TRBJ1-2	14	TGTGCCATCAGTGGCAACAGGGGCAACTATGGCTACACCTTC	CAISGNRGNYGYTF
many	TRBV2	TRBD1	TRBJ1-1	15	TGTGCCAGCAGGCCCCAGGGGGCCCGGAACACTGAAGCTTTCTTT	CASRPQGARNTEAFF
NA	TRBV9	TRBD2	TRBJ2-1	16	TGTGCCAGCAGCGTAGCCCCCGGACTAGTTTGGAGTGAGCAGTTCTTC	CASSVAPGLVWSEQFF
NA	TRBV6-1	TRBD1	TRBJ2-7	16	TGTGCCAGCAGGGACCCCGGGACAGGGGTCTCCTACGAGCAGTACTTC	CASRDPGTGVSYEQYF
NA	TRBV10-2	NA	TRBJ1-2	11	TGCGCCAGCAGTGAGGGTAATGGCTACACCTTC	CASSEGNGYTF
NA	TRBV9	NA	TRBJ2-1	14	TGTGCCAGCAGCGTAGCCCCTTCTCGTCCTGAGCAGTTCTTC	CASSVAPSRPEQFF
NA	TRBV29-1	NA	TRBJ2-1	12	TGCAGCGTTGCCTCCAGCAGGAATGAGCAGTTCTTC	CSVASSRNEQFF
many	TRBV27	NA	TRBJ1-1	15	TGTGCCAGCAGAGTACAGGGATTGGCGAACACTGAAGCTTTCTTT	CASRVQGLANTEAFF
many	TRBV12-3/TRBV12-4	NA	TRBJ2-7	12	TGTGCCAGCAGTCAAGACGGGCTCGAGCAGTACTTC	CASSQDGLEQYF
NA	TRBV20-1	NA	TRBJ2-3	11	TGCAGTGCTTCCGCGTCAGATACGCAGTATTTT	CSASASDTQYF
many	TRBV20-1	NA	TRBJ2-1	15	TGCAGTGCTAGAGACGGGACTTCTTCCTACAATGAGCAGTTCTTC	CSARDGTSSYNEQFF
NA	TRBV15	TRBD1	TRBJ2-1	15	TGTGCCACCAGCCCAACCACCACAGGGGAACCCCAGCAGTTCTTC	CATSPTTTGEPQQFF
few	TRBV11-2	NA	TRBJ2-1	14	TGTGCCAGCAGCTTGGGAGGAGTCGACAATGAGCAGTTCTTC	CASSLGGVDNEQFF
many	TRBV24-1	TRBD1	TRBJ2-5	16	TGTGCCACCAGTGATTCAAGGCTGGGACAGGGAGAGACCCAGTACTTC	CATSDSRLGQGETQYF
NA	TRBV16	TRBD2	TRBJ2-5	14	TGTGCCAGCAGCCATGCGGGGGGGCGAGAGACCCAGTACTTC	CASSHAGGRETQYF
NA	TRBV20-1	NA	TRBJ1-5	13	TGCAGTGCTAGAGATCTGGAATCTCAGCCCCAGCATTTT	CSARDLESQPQHF
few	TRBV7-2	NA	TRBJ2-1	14	TGTGCCAGCAGCTTAGGGATCCTATACAATGAGCAGTTCTTC	CASSLGILYNEQFF
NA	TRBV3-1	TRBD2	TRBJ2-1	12	TGTGCCAGCAGCCCAAGCGGGGGTGAGCAGTTCTTC	CASSPSGGEQFF
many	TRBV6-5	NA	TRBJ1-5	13	TGTGCCAGCAGTTACTCAACCGGCCAGCCCCAGCATTTT	CASSYSTGQPQHF
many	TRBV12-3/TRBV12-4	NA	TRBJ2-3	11	TGTGCCAGCTCAGAGACAGATACGCAGTATTTT	CASSETDTQYF
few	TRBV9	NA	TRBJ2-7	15	TGTGCCAGCAGCGTAGGGGACACCATCTCCTACGAGCAGTACTTC	CASSVGDTISYEQYF
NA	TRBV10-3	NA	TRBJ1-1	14	TGTGCCGTCTCGTCCGACAGCATGAACACTGAAGCTTTCTTT	CAVSSDSMNTEAFF
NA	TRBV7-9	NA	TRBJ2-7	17	TGTGCCAGCAGCGCCCCAGACAGGAACCCATACTCCTACGAGCAGTACTTC	CASSAPDRNPYSYEQYF
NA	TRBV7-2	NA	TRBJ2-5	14	TGTGCCAGCAGCCAGCAGACGGGGCCGAAGACCCAGTACTTC	CASSQQTGPKTQYF
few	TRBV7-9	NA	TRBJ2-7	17	TGTGCCAGCAGCGGGAGGGGCGGGACACGGAGCGAATACGAGCAGTACTTC	CASSGRGGTRSEYEQYF
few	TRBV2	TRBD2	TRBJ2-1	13	TGTGCCAGCAGGACTAGCGGGAGGGATGAGCAGTTCTTC	CASRTSGRDEQFF
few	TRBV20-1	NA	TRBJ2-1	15	TGCAGTGCTAGAGATACCTGGGCTGGGACCACGGAGCAGTTCTTC	CSARDTWAGTTEQFF
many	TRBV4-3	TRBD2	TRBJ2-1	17	TGCGCCAGCAGCCAAGATCGGCTAGCGGGAGTCTACAATGAGCAGTTCTTC	CASSQDRLAGVYNEQFF
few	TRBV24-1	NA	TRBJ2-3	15	TGTGCCACCAGTGATTTGGTCCTAGACACAGATACGCAGTATTTT	CATSDLVLDTDTQYF
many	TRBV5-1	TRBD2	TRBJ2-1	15	TGCGCCAGCAGGGCCCTAGCGGGGGGCTACAATGAGCAGTTCTTC	CASRALAGGYNEQFF
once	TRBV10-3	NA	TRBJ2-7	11	TGTGCCATCTCACCTGCCTACGAGCAGTACTTC	CAISPAYEQYF
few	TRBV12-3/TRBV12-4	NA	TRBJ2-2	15	NA	CASSNLAATGELFFF
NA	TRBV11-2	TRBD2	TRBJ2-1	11	TGTGCCAGCAGCTGGGGGGGTGAGCAGTTCTTC	CASSWGGEQFF
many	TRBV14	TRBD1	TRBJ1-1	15	TGTGCCAGCAGCCTCCGGACAGGAGCGGGCACTGAAGCTTTCTTT	CASSLRTGAGTEAFF
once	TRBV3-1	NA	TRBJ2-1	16	TGTGCCAGCAGCCAAGATCTTGGAGGGCAGGTCAATGAGCAGTTCTTC	CASSQDLGGQVNEQFF
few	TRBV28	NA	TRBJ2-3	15	TGTGCCAGCAGTTTGGCCCAGTCTAGCACAGATACGCAGTATTTT	CASSLAQSSTDTQYF
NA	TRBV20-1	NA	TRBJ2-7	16	TGCAGTGCTAACCCGGGAGTGAGGGGGAGCTCCTACGAGCAGTACTTC	CSANPGVRGSSYEQYF
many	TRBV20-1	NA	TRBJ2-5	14	TGCAGTGCTAGAGGTGGACAGCAACAAGAGACCCAGTACTTC	CSARGGQQQETQYF
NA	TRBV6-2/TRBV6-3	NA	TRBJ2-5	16	TGTGCCAGCAGGCTCCGGGACGCCGGGTCCCAAGAGACCCAGTACTTC	CASRLRDAGSQETQYF
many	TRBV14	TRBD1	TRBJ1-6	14	TGTGCCAGCAGCCAGGACAGGGTTAATTCACCCCTCCACTTT	CASSQDRVNSPLHF
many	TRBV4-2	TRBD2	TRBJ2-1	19	TGTGCCAGCAGCCAAACAGCGGGAGGGCCCTCCATGGCCACACATGAGCAGTTCTTC	CASSQTAGGPSMATHEQFF
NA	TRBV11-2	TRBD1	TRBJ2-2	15	TGTGCCAGCAGCTTAGAGGTGACAGGGGCCGGGGAGCTGTTTTTT	CASSLEVTGAGELFF
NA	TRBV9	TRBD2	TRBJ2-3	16	TGTGCCAGCAGCAAAAGCGGGGGGGCTTTCACAGATACGCAGTATTTT	CASSKSGGAFTDTQYF
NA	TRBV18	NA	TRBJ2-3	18	TGTGCCAGCTCACCGGACTATAGCCCCACTCTTGGCACAGATACGCAGTATTTT	CASSPDYSPTLGTDTQYF
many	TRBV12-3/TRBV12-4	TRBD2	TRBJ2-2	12	TGTGCCAGCGGGAGGGACGCCGGGGAGCTGTTTTTT	CASGRDAGELFF
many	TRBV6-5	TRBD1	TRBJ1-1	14	TGTGCCAGCCGAGGACAGGGGGCGAAGGCTGAAGCTTTCTTT	CASRGQGAKAEAFF
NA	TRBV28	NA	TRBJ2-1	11	TGTGCCAGCAGCCCGCGGTTGGAGCAGTTCTTC	CASSPRLEQFF
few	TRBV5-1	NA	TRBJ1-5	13	TGCGCCCGCCTGGTACAGATGAATCAGCCCCAGCATTTT	CARLVQMNQPQHF
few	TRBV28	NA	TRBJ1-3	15	TGTGCCAGCAGTTCAGTCGCGTGGGTAGGAAACACCATATATTTT	CASSSVAWVGNTIYF
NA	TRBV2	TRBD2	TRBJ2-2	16	TGTGCCAGCAGTCAGACTAGCGGGAGGGCCATCGGGGAGCTGTTTTTT	CASSQTSGRAIGELFF
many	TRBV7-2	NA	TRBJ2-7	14	TGTGCCAGCAGCTTAACCCAGAGCTCCTACGAGCAGTACTTC	CASSLTQSSYEQYF
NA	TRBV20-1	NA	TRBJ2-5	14	TGCAGTGCTAGAGATAACTACCTCTGGGAGACCCAGTACTTC	CSARDNYLWETQYF